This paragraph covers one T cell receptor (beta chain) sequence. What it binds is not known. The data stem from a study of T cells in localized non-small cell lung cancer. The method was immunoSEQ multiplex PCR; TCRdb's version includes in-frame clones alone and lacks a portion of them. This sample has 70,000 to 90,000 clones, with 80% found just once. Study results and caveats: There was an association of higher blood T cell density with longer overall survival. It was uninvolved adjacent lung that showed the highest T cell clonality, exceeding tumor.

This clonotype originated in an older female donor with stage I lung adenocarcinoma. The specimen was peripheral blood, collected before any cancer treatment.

The CDR3 DNA sequence: TGTGCCAGCAGCCCCATGTTCTATGGCTACACCTTC. Its translation is CASSPMFYGYTF. The rearrangement uses TRBV6-6 and TRBJ1-2; D is uncertain. Germline lookup yields CDR1 MNHNY and CDR2 SVGAGI (reference sequence). This CDR3 has 12 amino acids. V gave up 6 bases and J gave up 4 bases, with 9 bases separating them.